This record covers a single T cell receptor (beta chain). The data originate from a study of cytotoxic CD8 clonotypes in ibrutinib-treated CLL. Study context: Recorded responses included 25 or so partial and 2 complete; following median roughly 70 months, 14 stayed remitted and roughly twelve progressed.

Clones were sequenced by immunoSEQ multiplex PCR, and TCRdb holds only the in-frame ones, with some missing. The sample lists 12,000 or so clones; 65% to 85% were seen once. Germline V gene lookup returns CDR1 ENHRY and CDR2 SYGVKD. The CDR3 runs to 14 residues. V gave up 11 bases and J gave up 6 bases; unmatched junction bases: 10. This material consisted of PBMCs, taken at disease progression, from a patient treated with ibrutinib. The receptor's source is a human donor with chronic lymphocytic leukemia. The rearrangement joins TRBV10-3 to TRBJ2-2, with 9 bases matching TRBD1. CDR3 bases: TGTGCCGCCCACCGGGACAGGGTTGCCGGGGAGCTGTTTTTT. Translating gives CAAHRDRVAGELFF.